Reported below is one TCR beta chain. TCRdb reprocessed the 5' RACE reads, with one entry per CDR3 protein and no DNA. Its table records around 470,000 distinct CDR3 sequences. These data originate in a study of T cells expressing NK-cell markers. Study-level background: Beta-chain profiling covered CD3+CD56+NKG2C+, CD3+CD56+NKG2C- and CD3+CD56-NKG2C+ sorted subsets.

CDR1 is MNHNY and CDR2 is SVGAGI in the germline V gene (reference sequence). The CDR3 is made up of 13 amino acids. The J gene is TRBJ1-6, the V gene TRBV6-6; TCRdb reports TRBD1, a call that lacks DNA to check it against. The sequence derives from a woman between 50 and 59 years old in good health. Sequencing input: blood T cells: a sorted CD56 or NKG2C T cell subset, CD4+ or CD8+ T cells, or bulk PBMC T cells (not recorded which). The CDR3 is CASISTGYSPLHF.